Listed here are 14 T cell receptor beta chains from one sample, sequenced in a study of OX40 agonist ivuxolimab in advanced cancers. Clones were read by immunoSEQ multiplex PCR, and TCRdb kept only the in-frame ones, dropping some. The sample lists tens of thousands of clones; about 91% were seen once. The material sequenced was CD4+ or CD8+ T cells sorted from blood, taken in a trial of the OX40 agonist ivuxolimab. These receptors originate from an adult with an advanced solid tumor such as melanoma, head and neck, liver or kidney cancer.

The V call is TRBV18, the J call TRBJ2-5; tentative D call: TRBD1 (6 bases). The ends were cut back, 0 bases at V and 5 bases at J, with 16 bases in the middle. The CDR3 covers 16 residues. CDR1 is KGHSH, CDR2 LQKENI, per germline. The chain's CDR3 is CASSPPNPGVGETQYF. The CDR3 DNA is TGTGCCAGCTCACCACCCAACCCAGGGGTCGGGGAGACCCAGTACTTC.

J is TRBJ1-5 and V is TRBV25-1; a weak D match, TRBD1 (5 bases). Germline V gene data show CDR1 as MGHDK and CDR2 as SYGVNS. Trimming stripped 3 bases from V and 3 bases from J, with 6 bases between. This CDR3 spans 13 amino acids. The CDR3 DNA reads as TGTGCCAGCAGTGACAGGGCCAATCAGCCCCAGCATTTT. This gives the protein CASSDRANQPQHF. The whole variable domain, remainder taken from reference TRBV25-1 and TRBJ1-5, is EADIYQTPRYLVIGTGKKITLECSQTMGHDKMYWYQQDPGMELHLIHYSYGVNSTEKGDLSSESTVSRIRTEHFPLTLESARPSHTSQYLCASSDRANQPQHFGDGTRLSIL.

For the CDR3, the DNA is TGCGCCAGCAGCTCGGGAGGCAGGGTCCCCGGGGAGCTGTTTTTT. This codes for CASSSGGRVPGELFF. This chain links TRBV5-1 with TRBJ2-2; 7 nucleotides agree with TRBD2. V was clipped by 3 bases and J by 6 bases; unmatched bases: 8. The V gene's germline CDR1 is SGHRS and CDR2 YFSETQ. The CDR3 runs to 15 residues.

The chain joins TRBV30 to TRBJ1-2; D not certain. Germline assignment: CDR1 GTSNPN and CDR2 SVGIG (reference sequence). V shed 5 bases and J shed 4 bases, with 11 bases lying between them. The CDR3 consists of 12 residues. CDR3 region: CAWGSHSYGYTF. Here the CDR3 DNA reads TGTGCCTGGGGCAGCCACTCCTATGGCTACACCTTC.

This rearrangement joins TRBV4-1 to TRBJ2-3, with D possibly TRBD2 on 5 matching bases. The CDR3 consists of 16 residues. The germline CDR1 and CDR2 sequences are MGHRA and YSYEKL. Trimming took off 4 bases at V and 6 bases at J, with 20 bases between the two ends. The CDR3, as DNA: TGCGCCAGCAGCCCGCAAGAGACCTTGCCGGGGGATACGCAGTATTTT. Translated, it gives CASSPQETLPGDTQYF.

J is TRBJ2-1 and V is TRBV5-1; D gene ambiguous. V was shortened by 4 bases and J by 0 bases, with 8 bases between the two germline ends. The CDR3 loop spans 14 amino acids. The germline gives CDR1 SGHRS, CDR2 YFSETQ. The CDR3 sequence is CASSPWSSYNEQFF. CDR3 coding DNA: TGCGCCAGCAGCCCCTGGAGCTCCTACAATGAGCAGTTCTTC.

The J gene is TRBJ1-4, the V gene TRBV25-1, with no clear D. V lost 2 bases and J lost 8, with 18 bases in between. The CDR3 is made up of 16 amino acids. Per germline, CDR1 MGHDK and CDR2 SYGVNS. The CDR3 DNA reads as TGTGCCAGCAGTGAAGGTTCGGACTTTCGTTACGAAAAACTGTTTTTT. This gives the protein CASSEGSDFRYEKLFF.

The CDR3, as DNA: TGTGCCAGCAGTGGACAGGAAAATGGCTACACCTTC. Protein sequence: CASSGQENGYTF. The V and J genes are TRBV6-1 and TRBJ1-2, with a tentative D call TRBD1 (6 bases). Germline CDR1 reads MNHNS; CDR2 reads SASEGT. The length of the CDR3 is 12 residues. The ends were cut back, 4 bases at V and 6 bases at J, with 9 bases in the middle.

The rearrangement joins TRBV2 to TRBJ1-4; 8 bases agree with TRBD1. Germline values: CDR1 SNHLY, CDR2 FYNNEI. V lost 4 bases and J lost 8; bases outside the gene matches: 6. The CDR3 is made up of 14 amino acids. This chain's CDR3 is CASSGQGAGEKLFF. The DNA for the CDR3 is TGTGCCAGCAGTGGCCAGGGGGCGGGGGAAAAACTGTTTTTT.

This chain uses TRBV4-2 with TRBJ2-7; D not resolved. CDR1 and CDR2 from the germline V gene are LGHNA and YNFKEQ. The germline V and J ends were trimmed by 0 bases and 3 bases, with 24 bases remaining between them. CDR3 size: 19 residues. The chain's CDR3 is CASSQEGITSSIKVYEQYF. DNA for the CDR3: TGTGCCAGCAGCCAAGAAGGAATAACGTCCTCGATTAAGGTCTACGAGCAGTACTTC.

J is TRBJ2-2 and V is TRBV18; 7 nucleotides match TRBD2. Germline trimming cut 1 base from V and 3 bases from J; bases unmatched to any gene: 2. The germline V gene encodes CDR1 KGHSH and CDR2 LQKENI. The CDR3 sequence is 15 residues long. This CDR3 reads CASSPRLADTGELFF. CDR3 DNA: TGTGCCAGCTCACCACGCCTAGCGGACACCGGGGAGCTGTTTTTT.

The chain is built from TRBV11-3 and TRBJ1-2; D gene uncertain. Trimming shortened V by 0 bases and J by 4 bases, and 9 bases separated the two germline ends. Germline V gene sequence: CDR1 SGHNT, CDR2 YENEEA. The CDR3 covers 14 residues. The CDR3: CASSLDRPSYGYTF. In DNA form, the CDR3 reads TGTGCCAGCAGCTTAGACAGGCCCTCCTATGGCTACACCTTC.

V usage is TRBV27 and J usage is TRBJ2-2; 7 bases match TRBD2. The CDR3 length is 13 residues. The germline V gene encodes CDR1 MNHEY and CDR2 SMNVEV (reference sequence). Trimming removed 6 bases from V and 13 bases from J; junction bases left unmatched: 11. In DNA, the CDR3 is TGTGCCAGCAGCCTGGGGGGGAGAGGCGGGCTGTTTTTT. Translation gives CASSLGGRGGLFF.

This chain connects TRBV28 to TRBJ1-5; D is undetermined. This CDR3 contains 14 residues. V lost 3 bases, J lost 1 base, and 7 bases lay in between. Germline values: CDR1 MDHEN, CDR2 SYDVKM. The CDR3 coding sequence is TGTGCCAGCAGTTTGTTAGAGAGCAATCAGCCCCAGCATTTT. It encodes CASSLLESNQPQHF.